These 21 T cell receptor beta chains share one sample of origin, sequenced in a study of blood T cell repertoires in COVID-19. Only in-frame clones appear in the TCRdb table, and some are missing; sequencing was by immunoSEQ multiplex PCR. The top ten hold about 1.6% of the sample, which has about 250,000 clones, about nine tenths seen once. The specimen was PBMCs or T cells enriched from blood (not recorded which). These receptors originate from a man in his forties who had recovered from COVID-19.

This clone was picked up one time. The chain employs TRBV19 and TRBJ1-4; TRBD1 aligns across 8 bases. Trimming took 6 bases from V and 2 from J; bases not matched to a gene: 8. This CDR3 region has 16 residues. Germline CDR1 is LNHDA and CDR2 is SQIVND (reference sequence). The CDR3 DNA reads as TGTGCCAGTAGCACTGGACAGGGAGGGACTAATGAAAAACTGTTTTTT. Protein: CASSTGQGGTNEKLFF.

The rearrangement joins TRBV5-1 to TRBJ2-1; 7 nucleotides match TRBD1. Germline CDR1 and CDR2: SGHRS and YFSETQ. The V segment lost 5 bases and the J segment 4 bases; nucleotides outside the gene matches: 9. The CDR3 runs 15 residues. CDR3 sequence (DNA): TGCGCCAGCAGTCCCCTAGGGGGCCAGTACAATGAGCAGTTCTTC. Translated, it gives CASSPLGGQYNEQFF.

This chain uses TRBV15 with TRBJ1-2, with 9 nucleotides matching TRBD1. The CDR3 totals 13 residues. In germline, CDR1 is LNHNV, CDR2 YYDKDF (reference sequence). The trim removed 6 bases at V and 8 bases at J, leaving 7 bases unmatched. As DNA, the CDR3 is TGTGCCACCAGGATACAGGGGGCTCGGGGCTACACCTTC. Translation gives CATRIQGARGYTF.

CDR3 residues: CASSQDKGEHNEQFF. In DNA form, the CDR3 reads TGCGCCAGCAGCCAAGATAAGGGGGAACACAATGAGCAGTTCTTC. The V call is TRBV4-3, the J call TRBJ2-1; a possible D gene is TRBD1 (6 bases). The CDR3 extends over 15 amino acids. CDR1 LGHNA and CDR2 YSLEER come from the germline V gene. Trimming cost V 0 bases and J 5 bases, with 11 bases left between them.

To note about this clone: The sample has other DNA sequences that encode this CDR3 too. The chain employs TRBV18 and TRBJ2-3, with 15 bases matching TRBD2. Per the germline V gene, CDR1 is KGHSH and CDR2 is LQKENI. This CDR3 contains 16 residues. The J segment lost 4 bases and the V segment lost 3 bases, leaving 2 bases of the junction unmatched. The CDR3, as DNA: TGTGCCAGCTCACCGGGACTAGCGGGAGGCGCAGATACGCAGTATTTT. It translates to CASSPGLAGGADTQYF. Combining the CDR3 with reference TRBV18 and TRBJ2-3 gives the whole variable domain NAGVMQNPRHLVRRRGQEARLRCSPMKGHSHVYWYRQLPEEGLKFMVYLQKENIIDESGMPKERFSAEFPKEGPSILRIQQVVRGDSAAYFCASSPGLAGGADTQYFGPGTRLTVL.

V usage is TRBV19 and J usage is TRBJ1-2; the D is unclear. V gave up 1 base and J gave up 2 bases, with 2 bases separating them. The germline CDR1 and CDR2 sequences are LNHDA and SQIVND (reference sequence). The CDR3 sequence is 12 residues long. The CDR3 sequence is CASSIVNYGYTF. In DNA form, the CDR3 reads TGTGCCAGTAGTATAGTAAACTATGGCTACACCTTC. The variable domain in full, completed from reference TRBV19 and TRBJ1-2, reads DGGITQSPKYLFRKEGQNVTLSCEQNLNHDAMYWYRQDPGQGLRLIYYSQIVNDFQKGDIAEGYSVSREKKESFPLTVTSAQKNPTAFYLCASSIVNYGYTFGSGTRLTVV.

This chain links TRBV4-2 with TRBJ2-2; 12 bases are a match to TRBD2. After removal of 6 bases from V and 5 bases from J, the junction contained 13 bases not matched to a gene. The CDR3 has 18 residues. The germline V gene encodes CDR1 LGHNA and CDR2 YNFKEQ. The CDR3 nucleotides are TGTGCCAGCAGGGGTACTAGCGGGGGGCGACGTGGTACCGGGGAGCTGTTTTTT. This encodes CASRGTSGGRRGTGELFF.

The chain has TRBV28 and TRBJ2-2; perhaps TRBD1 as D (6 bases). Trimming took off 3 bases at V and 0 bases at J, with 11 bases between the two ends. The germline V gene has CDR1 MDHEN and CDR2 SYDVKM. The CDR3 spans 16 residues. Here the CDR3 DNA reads TGTGCCAGCAGTTTCTGGACAGTAACGAACACCGGGGAGCTGTTTTTT. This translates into CASSFWTVTNTGELFF.

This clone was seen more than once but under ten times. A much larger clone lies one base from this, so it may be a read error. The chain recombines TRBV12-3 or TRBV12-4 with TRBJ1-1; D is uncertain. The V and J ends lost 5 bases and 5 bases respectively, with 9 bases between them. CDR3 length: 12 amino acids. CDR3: CASSPGMTEAFF. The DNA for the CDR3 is TGTGCCAGCAGTCCCGGGATGACTGAAGCTTTCTTT.

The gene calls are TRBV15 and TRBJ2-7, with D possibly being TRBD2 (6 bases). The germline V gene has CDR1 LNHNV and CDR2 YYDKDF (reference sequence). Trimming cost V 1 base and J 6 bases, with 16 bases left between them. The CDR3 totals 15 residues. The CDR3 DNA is TGTGCCACCAGCAGAGGAGAGGGACTCGAGGGCGAGCAGTACTTC. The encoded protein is CATSRGEGLEGEQYF.

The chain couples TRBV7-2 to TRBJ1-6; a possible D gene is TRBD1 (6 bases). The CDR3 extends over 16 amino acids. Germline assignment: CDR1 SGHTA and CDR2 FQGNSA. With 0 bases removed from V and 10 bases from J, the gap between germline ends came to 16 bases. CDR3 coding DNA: TGTGCCAGCAGCTTAGCACAGGGCGCGCACAGGTCACCCCTCCACTTT. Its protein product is CASSLAQGAHRSPLHF.

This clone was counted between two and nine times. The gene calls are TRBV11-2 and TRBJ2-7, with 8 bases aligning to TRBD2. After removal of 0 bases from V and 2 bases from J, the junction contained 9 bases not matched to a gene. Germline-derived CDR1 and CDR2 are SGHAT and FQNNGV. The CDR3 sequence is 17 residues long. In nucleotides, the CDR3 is TGTGCCAGCAGCTTAGATCTCCTACGGGGGGGTACCTACGAGCAGTACTTC. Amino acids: CASSLDLLRGGTYEQYF.

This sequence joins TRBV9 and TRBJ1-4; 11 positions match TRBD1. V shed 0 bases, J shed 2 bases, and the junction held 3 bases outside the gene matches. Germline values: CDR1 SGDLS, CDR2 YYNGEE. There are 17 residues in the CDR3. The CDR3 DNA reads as TGTGCCAGCAGCGTAGGAGGGACAGGGGGGACTAATGAAAAACTGTTTTTT. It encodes CASSVGGTGGTNEKLFF.

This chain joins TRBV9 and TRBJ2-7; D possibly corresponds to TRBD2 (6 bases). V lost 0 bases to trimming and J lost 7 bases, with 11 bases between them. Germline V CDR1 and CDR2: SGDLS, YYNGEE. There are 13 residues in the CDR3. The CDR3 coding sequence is TGTGCCAGCAGCGTAGTAGCGGTCGGGGAGCAGTACTTC. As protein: CASSVVAVGEQYF.

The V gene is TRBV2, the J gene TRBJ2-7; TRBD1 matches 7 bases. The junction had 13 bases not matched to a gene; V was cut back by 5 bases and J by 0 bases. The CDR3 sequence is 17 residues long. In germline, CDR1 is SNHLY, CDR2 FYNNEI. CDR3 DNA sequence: TGTGCCAGCAGTCCTACTGTAGGACAGGAGAGCTCCTACGAGCAGTACTTC. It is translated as CASSPTVGQESSYEQYF.

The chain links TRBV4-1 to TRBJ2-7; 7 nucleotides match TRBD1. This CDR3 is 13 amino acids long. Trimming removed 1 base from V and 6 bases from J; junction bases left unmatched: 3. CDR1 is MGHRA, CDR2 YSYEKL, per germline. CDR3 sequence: CASSQGTGAEQYF. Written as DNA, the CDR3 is TGCGCCAGCAGCCAAGGAACAGGGGCCGAGCAGTACTTC.

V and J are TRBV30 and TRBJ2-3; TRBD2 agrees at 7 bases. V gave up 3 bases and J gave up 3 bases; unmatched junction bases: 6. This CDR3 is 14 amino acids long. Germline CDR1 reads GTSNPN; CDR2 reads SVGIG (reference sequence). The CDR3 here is CAWRWGGSTDTQYF. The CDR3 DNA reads TGTGCCTGGAGGTGGGGCGGGAGTACAGATACGCAGTATTTT.

The CDR3: CASSLVLVGRSTGELFF. In DNA form, the CDR3 reads TGCGCCAGCAGCTTGGTCCTGGTCGGGAGGTCCACCGGGGAGCTGTTTTTT. This chain links TRBV5-1 with TRBJ2-2, with TRBD2 matching 7 bases. The ends lost 0 bases at V and 4 bases at J; junction bases unmatched: 9. The CDR3 runs to 17 residues. Germline V CDR1 and CDR2: SGHRS, YFSETQ.

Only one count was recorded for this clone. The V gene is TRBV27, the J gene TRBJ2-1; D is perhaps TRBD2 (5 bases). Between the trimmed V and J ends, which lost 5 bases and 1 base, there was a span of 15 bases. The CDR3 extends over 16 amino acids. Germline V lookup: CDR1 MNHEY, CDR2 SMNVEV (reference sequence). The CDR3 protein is CASSPPAGGSYNEQFF. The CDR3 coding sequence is TGTGCCAGCAGTCCCCCCGCGGGTGGGTCCTACAATGAGCAGTTCTTC.

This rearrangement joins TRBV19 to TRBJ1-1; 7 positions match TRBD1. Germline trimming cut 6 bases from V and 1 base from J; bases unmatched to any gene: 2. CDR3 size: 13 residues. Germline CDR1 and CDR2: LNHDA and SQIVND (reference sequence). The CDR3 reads CASRDRTNTEAFF. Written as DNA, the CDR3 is TGTGCCAGTAGGGACAGGACGAACACTGAAGCTTTCTTT.

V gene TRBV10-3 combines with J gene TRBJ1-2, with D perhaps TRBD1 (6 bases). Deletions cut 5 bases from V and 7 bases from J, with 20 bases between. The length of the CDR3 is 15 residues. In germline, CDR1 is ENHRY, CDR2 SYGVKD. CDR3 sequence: CAISITGQVSGGYTF. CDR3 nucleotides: TGTGCCATCAGTATAACAGGGCAGGTATCGGGTGGCTACACCTTC.